This paragraph covers one TCR beta chain sequence. The sample belongs to a study of CD8 T cells in Susac syndrome. Random hexamers were used to reverse transcribe the RNA input (roughly 0.5 to 1 ug). From the immunoSEQ multiplex PCR reads, TCRdb called clonotypes with MiXCR, one entry per CDR3 protein. The sample consists of 90,000 to 150,000 distinct CDR3 sequences, approximately 90% of them appearing once. J lost 2 bases, V lost 5 bases, and 9 bases had no gene match. CDR1 is DFQATT, CDR2 SNEGSKA, per germline (reference sequence). The CDR3 contains 15 residues. The V and J genes are TRBV20-1 and TRBJ2-5; 9 nucleotides align to TRBD2. This receptor was taken from a human donor in good health. What was sequenced was CD8+ T cells from PBMCs. The CDR3: CSALIAGVRQETQYF. The CDR3 nucleotides read TGCAGTGCTCTAATAGCGGGAGTCCGTCAAGAGACCCAGTACTTC.